This entry lists 18 T cell receptor beta chains sequenced from one sample in a study of shared clonotypes between healthy human individuals. The data were produced by immunoSEQ multiplex PCR, yet TCRdb's version contains in-frame clones alone and is incomplete. Of about 2.4 million clones detected, more than 90% appear once; the ten largest clones hold over 0.12%. Material: naive CD4+ T cells sorted from blood. Stated subset: CD45RA+ positively selected. The receptors were sampled from a man aged 18-30 years in good health.

This chain links TRBV18 with TRBJ2-7; no reliable D call. Germline V gene lookup returns CDR1 KGHSH and CDR2 LQKENI. Trimming cost V 3 bases and J 3 bases, with 12 bases left between them. The CDR3 covers 14 residues. The CDR3 sequence is CASSPHRGIYEQYF. The CDR3 nucleotides are TGTGCCAGCTCACCTCACCGTGGGATCTACGAGCAGTACTTC.

Notes on this clone: Other nucleotide sequences from this sample produce the same CDR3. The chain has TRBV30 and TRBJ2-6; unclear D gene. The germline CDR1 and CDR2 sequences are GTSNPN and SVGIG (reference sequence). Deletions cut 4 bases from V and 2 bases from J, with 6 bases between. The length of the CDR3 is 13 residues. CDR3 bases: TGTGCCTGGACGCAAGCTGGGGCCAACGTCCTGACTTTC. It codes for CAWTQAGANVLTF.

The V and J genes are TRBV15 and TRBJ2-7; 8 nucleotides agree with TRBD1. This CDR3 contains 13 residues. V lost 5 bases and J lost 4; bases outside the gene matches: 4. Per the germline V gene, CDR1 is LNHNV and CDR2 is YYDKDF (reference sequence). CDR3 nucleotides: TGTGCCACCAGCGTGAGACAGGGGTACGAGCAGTACTTC. Translation gives CATSVRQGYEQYF.

V usage is TRBV5-6 and J usage is TRBJ2-1; D tentatively reads TRBD1 or TRBD2 (5 bases each). This CDR3 is 16 amino acids long. V lost 0 bases to trimming and J lost 3 bases, with 13 bases between them. Germline CDR1 and CDR2: SGHDT and YYEEEE. The DNA of the CDR3 is TGTGCCAGCAGCTTGGAAGCAGGGACCTACTACAATGAGCAGTTCTTC. Protein: CASSLEAGTYYNEQFF.

This sequence joins TRBV27 and TRBJ2-1; TRBD2 aligns across 13 bases. The germline V gene encodes CDR1 MNHEY and CDR2 SMNVEV (reference sequence). The V gene end was trimmed by 3 bases and the J gene end by 9 bases; junction bases not matched to a gene: 5. The CDR3 runs 15 residues. The CDR3 sequence: CASSFRTSGSSEQFF. Written as DNA, the CDR3 is TGTGCCAGCAGTTTTAGGACTAGCGGGAGTAGTGAGCAGTTCTTC.

The CDR3 here is CASFRGKKNTEAFF. The CDR3 DNA is TGCGCCAGCTTTCGGGGAAAGAAGAACACTGAAGCTTTCTTT. This chain connects TRBV5-1 to TRBJ1-1; D remains ambiguous. The CDR3 has 14 residues. V gave up 7 bases and J gave up 1 base, with 14 bases separating them. Germline CDR1 and CDR2: SGHRS and YFSETQ.

The chain uses TRBV7-2 and TRBJ2-3; possibly TRBD2 for D (6 bases). V was cut by 5 bases and J by 0 bases, with 12 bases left in between. Looked up from germline, CDR1 is SGHTA and CDR2 is FQGNSA. The CDR3 spans 15 residues. The CDR3 bases are TGTGCCAGCAGCGTCGGGACTCCTAGCACAGATACGCAGTATTTT. Protein sequence: CASSVGTPSTDTQYF.

This clone has just one count. V is TRBV2 and J is TRBJ2-5; D gene unclear. The CDR3 runs to 13 residues. Germline V gene lookup returns CDR1 SNHLY and CDR2 FYNNEI. V lost 6 bases and J lost 7, with 15 bases in between. The DNA of the CDR3 is TGTGCCAGCAGAGAACCGGACGGCGGGACCCAGTACTTC. Translating it yields CASREPDGGTQYF.

This clone was seen a handful of times. CDR3 DNA: TGTGCCAGCAGTTACCTGGGACAGGAAACATCCCTCCACTTT. Its protein is CASSYLGQETSLHF. The J gene is TRBJ1-6, the V gene TRBV6-6; 8 bases are shared with TRBD1. Per germline, CDR1 MNHNY and CDR2 SVGAGI (reference sequence). The trim removed 2 bases at V and 14 bases at J, leaving 8 bases unmatched. There are 14 residues in the CDR3.

This clone was detected only once. The chain recombines TRBV6-5 with TRBJ2-5, with D unclear. Trimming cost V 0 bases and J 5 bases, with 10 bases left between them. CDR1 and CDR2 from the germline V gene are MNHEY and SVGAGI. This CDR3 has 14 amino acids. The CDR3 loop is CASSYSAKPETQYF. CDR3 DNA: TGTGCCAGCAGTTACTCGGCCAAGCCGGAGACCCAGTACTTC.

The V and J genes are TRBV5-1 and TRBJ2-1; perhaps TRBD1 as D (5 bases). The CDR3 length is 16 residues. V gave up 0 bases and J gave up 2 bases, with 12 bases separating them. CDR1 is SGHRS, CDR2 YFSETQ, per germline. The CDR3 DNA reads TGCGCCAGCAGCTTGGGTGGGGCCAACACCTACAATGAGCAGTTCTTC. It translates to CASSLGGANTYNEQFF.

This chain links TRBV9 with TRBJ2-3; possible D gene TRBD2, 6 bases. The V end was cut by 5 bases, the J end by 7 bases, with 17 bases between. Per the germline V gene, CDR1 is SGDLS and CDR2 is YYNGEE. The CDR3 covers 14 residues. The CDR3 sequence is CASSPGGSSHTQYF. Written as DNA, the CDR3 is TGTGCCAGCAGTCCAGGAGGGTCCTCTCATACGCAGTATTTT.

The chain combines TRBV5-1 with TRBJ2-1; 7 bases align to TRBD1. Germline V lookup: CDR1 SGHRS, CDR2 YFSETQ. CDR3 length: 16 residues. Trimming removed 4 bases from V and 3 bases from J; junction bases left unmatched: 10. CDR3 protein: CASSIGTAGNYNEQFF. The DNA of the CDR3 is TGCGCCAGCAGCATCGGGACAGCCGGAAACTACAATGAGCAGTTCTTC.

The rearrangement uses TRBV7-2 and TRBJ2-7; 8 bases map to TRBD2. Germline-derived CDR1 and CDR2 are SGHTA and FQGNSA. After removal of 4 bases from V and 3 bases from J, the junction contained 11 bases not matched to a gene. The CDR3 spans 16 residues. The CDR3 DNA reads as TGTGCCAGCAGCTACGGAAGCGGGAGTGGACACTACGAGCAGTACTTC. As protein: CASSYGSGSGHYEQYF.

This clone has a single count. The chain couples TRBV4-1 to TRBJ1-2; D remains unclear. With 1 base removed from V and 4 bases from J, the gap between germline ends came to 13 bases. Germline loops: CDR1 MGHRA, CDR2 YSYEKL. This CDR3 has 15 residues. CDR3 region: CASSQASGPIYGYTF. CDR3 nucleotides: TGCGCCAGCAGCCAAGCCAGTGGGCCGATCTATGGCTACACCTTC.

The rearrangement links TRBV19 to TRBJ1-2; weak D call: TRBD1 (6 bases). V dropped 6 bases and J dropped 7 bases, with 21 bases sitting between them. CDR3 length equals 15 residues. Germline CDR1 LNHDA, CDR2 SQIVND (reference sequence). The CDR3 protein is CASRDPGTHTPGYTF. The DNA for the CDR3 is TGTGCCAGTAGGGACCCCGGGACACACACTCCTGGCTACACCTTC.

Note on this clone: A read error may account for a junction end that differs from germline. The rearrangement links TRBV7-7 to TRBJ1-2; D is uncertain. CDR3 size: 14 residues. The V gene's germline CDR1 is SSHAT and CDR2 FNYEAQ (reference sequence). The CDR3 protein is CASSLDRGHYGYTF. CDR3 in DNA: TGTGCTAGCAGCTTAGACCGAGGTCACTATGGCTACACCTTC.

The V gene is TRBV5-1, the J gene TRBJ1-5, with TRBD1 identical over 9 bases. Germline V lookup: CDR1 SGHRS, CDR2 YFSETQ. CDR3 length equals 16 residues. The junction had 10 bases not matched to a gene; V was cut back by 4 bases and J by 5 bases. CDR3 sequence: CASSPIPGQGDQPQHF. In DNA, the CDR3 is TGCGCCAGCAGCCCTATACCGGGACAGGGTGATCAGCCCCAGCATTTT.